This T cell receptor beta chain was documented in a study of cytomegalovirus exposure and HLA in healthy donors (dated by TCRdb to between 2016 and 2019). With respect to the entire study: According to an earlier analysis of around 600 of the donors, 150 million to 200 million T cells yielded 117 million unique TCR beta sequences and less than 300 Gb of sequence data. Alongside the repertoire data, information on donor age, sex, ethnicity and CMV serostatus was compiled. Roughly five DR-DQ haplotypes were handled as single units for association and clustering because linkage in the cohort was strong. Both class I and class II loci were covered by HLA typing, at four-digit resolution. Rather than drawing on any new phenotypic data, the later analysis identified candidate immune exposures from TCR beta sequences and the way those sequences occurred across donors. To study patterns of TCR occurrence, a later analysis re-analyzed previously published TCR beta repertoires from 666 donors and added high-resolution HLA genotyping. Typing coverage differed by locus: A, B, C, DRB1 and DQB1 were typed in roughly 620-630 donors, DQA1 in around 500, DPA1 in nearly 610, and DPB1 in just under 480. The study was designed to test whether signatures of past pathogen exposure could be identified by cataloging public T cell receptors. Genome-wide SNP genotypes for about 65% of the roughly 670 donors were used in a later genetic analysis, which treated that subset as a discovery cohort. To decide whether each TCR beta V gene segment behaved as functional or pseudogenic, an earlier analysis of nearly 600 of the donors relied on high-throughput TCR beta sequencing. In addition to the first cohort of 650 to 750 subjects, a separate validation cohort of around 110 different subjects was used. The study profiled the T cell repertoires of approximately 700 subjects by immunosequencing and related them to cytomegalovirus serostatus. Approximately 310 gigabases of sequencing data and around 85 million unique TCR sequences made up an early release that covered approximately 650 HLA-typed donors. All discovery cohort repertoires had been generated on a single sequencing platform. On average, 235,054 unique TCR beta nucleotide sequences were sequenced per donor among a few hundred genotyped donors of the cohort, with roughly 18% of those sequences being non-productive. The study combined high-throughput TCR immunosequencing, statistical association of individual TCRs with disease status, and machine learning to predict cytomegalovirus infection status. Among the roughly 430 genotyped donors, approximately 81% belonged to the genetic ancestry cluster associated with self-reported Caucasian donors.

Points the paper makes about the study in general: The classifier was reported to diagnose cytomegalovirus status with high specificity and sensitivity in both the original and validation cohorts. A later analysis reported that several top co-occurrence clusters appeared linked to parvovirus B19, influenza, CMV and Epstein-Barr virus. About 15 rarely observed V segments, including chromosome 9 orphons, were excluded from the earlier analysis of some 590 of the donors because counts were too low. A later analysis associated about 17,000 TCR beta sequences with specific HLA alleles at a false discovery rate of 0.05. The sequencing pipeline was judged likely to have produced a cluster of highly shared sequence variants as a technical artifact. Correlated functional status among segregating V segments might reflect linkage disequilibrium, but an unknown experimental factor could not be ruled out. Immune exposure information for the cohort was limited to CMV serostatus. A later analysis found that HLA-associated TCR beta chains were more clonally expanded and had lower generation probabilities than equally common non-associated chains. While some public TCRs were present in many individuals, most TCR sequences turned up only very rarely across donors. In a later analysis, most CMV-associated TCR beta chains were found to appear HLA-restricted, with HLA associations seemingly driven largely by CMV exposure. Because HLA typing was unavailable for some donors at each locus, only the typed subset was used in association tests. A later analysis found that TCR association rates varied across HLA loci, with DRB1 alleles showing the most associated TCRs and HLA-C alleles the fewest. Strong co-occurrence of HLA alleles, especially DR and DQ, made assigning TCR associations to individual alleles difficult. Some IMGT-functional V segments, including TRBV6-2 and TRBV6-3, could not be distinguished by the 87-base-pair reads and were therefore excluded. The authors suggested that the approach could potentially be extended to other disease states and immunological phenotypes. Compared with the approximately 710-donor mean, donors in an Asian-associated ancestry cluster had fewer N-insertions in productive TCRs, according to a later genetic analysis. Sequencing depth was assumed to be roughly uniform across donors in the presence/absence analyses, though that assumption may not hold. In an earlier analysis of more than 450 of the donors, most TCR beta V segments were observed in productive rearrangements about 87% or about 30% of the time, broadly matching IMGT annotations. Only TCR beta chains were sequenced in this cohort, and the absence of alpha or paired-chain data limited detectable features. A further reported finding was that TCR beta sequences accurately predicted the HLA-A and HLA-B alleles for most subjects in the first cohort. In vitro tests confirmed that three of the cytomegalovirus-associated TCR beta chains recognize cytomegalovirus antigens. In a later genetic analysis, a missense DCLRE1C variant was associated with V-gene and J-gene trimming of TCR beta chains, and the association was replicated in an independent cohort. The study gave a list of 150 to 200 TCR beta chains associated with cytomegalovirus.

Comments on this clone: This clone's antigen is unknown. No base quality information exists; no much larger clone differs at one position.

The germline V gene provides CDR1 ENHRY and CDR2 SYGVKD. Trimming costs V 1 base and J 8 bases, and their ends lie 11 bases apart. Including cysteine and phenylalanine, the CDR3 has 13 amino acids. Only the CDR3 region is kept as DNA, spanning 39 bases read in frame from base 1. The cohort was made up of 500 to 800 healthy bone marrow donors. At the time of sampling, every cohort member was nominally healthy, though immune exposures that went unrecorded were likely present. The donor tested CMV seronegative, placing the donor among the approximately 400 seronegative members of the cohort. A peripheral blood sample was collected from each donor, and TCR beta sequencing was performed on peripheral blood mononuclear cells. The Qiagen DNeasy Blood Extraction Kit was used to extract genomic DNA from the blood cell samples. Receptor libraries were prepared by the immunoSEQ multiplex PCR assay. The multiplex PCR relied on a mix of 60 forward primers for TCR Vbeta segments and 13 reverse primers for TCR Jbeta segments. A multiplex PCR assay on genomic DNA amplified the CDR3 region of rearranged TCR beta genes. Amplified TCR beta libraries were sequenced as 87-base-pair reads on the Illumina HiSeq System. Regarding the original processing steps: A later analysis counted approximately 74 million unique TCR beta chains across the 666 repertoires, and roughly 11 million of these chains were shared by at least two donors. Raw reads were error-corrected and collapsed into unique sequences with a nearest-neighbor algorithm that merged closely related sequences to remove PCR and sequencing errors. To assign V, D and J gene segments, CDR3 sequences were aligned to IMGT reference sequences. For a sequence to be retained, at least a six-nucleotide match to both a V gene segment and a J gene segment was required. A rearrangement was called productive if the CDR3 had no stop codons and remained in frame with V and J, and every other rearrangement was called non-productive. Following IMGT convention, CDR3 was defined as the stretch from the second conserved V-encoded cysteine up to the conserved J-encoded phenylalanine. The earlier analysis of more than 450 of the donors excluded sequences that lacked an unambiguous match to a single V gene segment. In an earlier analysis of 587 of the donors, V segments were called functional above 56.7% productive rearrangements and were called segregating when the between-donor standard deviation exceeded 5%. A statistical classification framework was built for diagnosing cytomegalovirus status from the catalog of TCR beta chain sequences. In a later analysis, TCR nucleotide sequences were compared against IMGT/GENE-DB human TR gene sequences so that V and J genes could be assigned. A later analysis assigned CDR3 sequences and most-parsimonious VDJ recombination scenarios with the TCRdist pipeline. In a later analysis, each TCR beta chain was defined by its CDR3 amino acid sequence together with its V-gene family, and reads lacking a unique V-gene family were excluded. A later analysis removed roughly 590 highly shared, low-generation-probability nucleotide sequences to deal with suspected cross-contamination and a sequencing artifact. In a later analysis, a clonal expansion index for each public chain was calculated from normalized within-repertoire ranks of inferred template counts. In a later analysis, generation probabilities were computed using a VDJ recombination model fitted to out-of-frame rearrangements, and the results were checked against IGoR. Hypergeometric tests were used in a later analysis to score TCR-TCR, TCR-HLA and TCR-CMV co-occurrence, with a repertoire-size bias correction applied to the TCR pairs. A later analysis estimated false discovery rates by permuting HLA or CMV assignments 20 times. In a later analysis, co-occurring TCRs were grouped with DBSCAN, and TCRdist sequence similarity was added when clustering was performed within HLA-allele-positive subsets. Repertoires with fewer than 30,000 or more than 120,000 public chains, plus five repertoires with anomalous nucleotide sharing, were excluded from co-occurrence clustering. TCRdb limited this immuneACCESS table to in-frame rearrangements with V and J called. A share of clones is missing; checked studies link under half to unresolved V genes, and the rest is unexplained. D and trimming come from the DNA, and the V and J calls and clone size come from that table. This sample lists around 110,000 clones; around 77% were detected once. Together, the top ten hold 4.2% of the sample.

What was sequenced was PBMCs. The rearrangement joined TRBV10-3 to TRBJ1-2, with the D gene uncertain. The receptor comes from a male donor in good health and CMV-seronegative. In nucleotides, the sequence is TGTGCCATCAGTGAGTGGAGGTTTCGGGGCTACACCTTC. This sequence encodes CAISEWRFRGYTF.